Below are 14 T cell receptor beta chains sequenced from a single sample in a study of neoadjuvant nivolumab and ipilimumab in lung cancer. Data came from immunoSEQ multiplex PCR; TCRdb stores just in-frame clones and leaves some out. In the table there are more than 40,000 clones, roughly 89% of which are singletons. The sample was blood, taken before neoadjuvant nivolumab, alone or with ipilimumab. These receptors all stem from an adult with non-small cell lung cancer. Some clones in this sample may be carry-over from other donors' samples.

The rearrangement links TRBV5-1 to TRBJ2-3; no clear D. Per the germline V gene, CDR1 is SGHRS and CDR2 is YFSETQ. Deletions cut 0 bases from V and 6 bases from J, with 2 bases between. CDR3 size: 11 residues. CDR3 region: CASSLEDTQYF. CDR3 bases: TGCGCCAGCAGCTTGGAGGATACGCAGTATTTT.

This clone showed up just a few times. The chain uses TRBV7-9 and TRBJ2-5; a weak D match, TRBD2 (5 bases). Germline CDR1 is SEHNR and CDR2 is FQNEAQ (reference sequence). V was cut by 5 bases and J by 1 base, with 14 bases left in between. The CDR3 length is 15 residues. For the CDR3, the DNA is TGTGCCAGCAGCCCCAAGCGGCGGGTCCAAGAGACCCAGTACTTC. Translating gives CASSPKRRVQETQYF. Using reference TRBV7-9 and TRBJ2-5 for the parts outside the CDR3, the full variable domain is DTGVSQNPRHKITKRGQNVTFRCDPISEHNRLYWYRQTLGQGPEFLTYFQNEAQLEKSRLLSDRFSAERPKGSFSTLEIQRTEQGDSAMYLCASSPKRRVQETQYFGPGTRLLVL.

The rearrangement links TRBV4-3 to TRBJ2-5; 8 bases align to TRBD2. Germline values: CDR1 LGHNA, CDR2 YSLEER. CDR3 length equals 16 residues. The ends lost 3 bases at V and 4 bases at J; junction bases unmatched: 10. The CDR3 loop reads CASSQRNGAGAETQYF. CDR3 DNA sequence: TGCGCCAGCAGCCAGAGGAACGGAGCGGGAGCAGAGACCCAGTACTTC.

The chain employs TRBV6-5 and TRBJ2-3; D unclear. Germline CDR1 is MNHEY and CDR2 is SVGAGI. Trimming took 5 bases from V and 14 from J, leaving 14 bases between them. This CDR3 contains 11 residues. The CDR3 coding sequence is TGTGCCAGCAGTGAGGCCACCTTACCGTATTTT. This sequence encodes CASSEATLPYF.

This clone occurred a few times. The chain recombines TRBV6-5 with TRBJ1-1, with no clear D. The V and J ends lost 4 bases and 0 bases respectively, with 9 bases between them. The CDR3 has 14 residues. Looked up from germline, CDR1 is MNHEY and CDR2 is SVGAGI. The CDR3 here is CASSSAVVNTEAFF. Written as DNA, the CDR3 is TGTGCCAGCAGTTCCGCGGTCGTGAACACTGAAGCTTTCTTT.

The gene calls are TRBV7-2 and TRBJ2-2; TRBD1 might be the D (6 bases). The CDR3 spans 14 residues. CDR1 SGHTA and CDR2 FQGNSA come from the germline V gene. The V end was cut by 2 bases, the J end by 5 bases, with 9 bases between. CDR3 sequence: CASSLIGGTGELFF. The DNA of the CDR3 is TGTGCCAGCAGCTTAATAGGGGGTACCGGGGAGCTGTTTTTT.

The rearrangement joins TRBV6-5 to TRBJ1-2, with D possibly being TRBD1 (6 bases). This CDR3 contains 15 residues. Deletions cut 2 bases from V and 9 bases from J, with 19 bases between. CDR1 is MNHEY, CDR2 SVGAGI, per germline. The CDR3 here is CASSYLPARDTSYTF. The CDR3 DNA is TGTGCCAGCAGTTACCTTCCGGCCCGGGACACCAGCTACACCTTC.

V usage is TRBV30 and J usage is TRBJ2-7; TRBD2 matches at 11 bases. J was trimmed by 10 bases and V by 0 bases; bases with no gene match: 5. Germline V gene lookup returns CDR1 GTSNPN and CDR2 SVGIG (reference sequence). The CDR3 spans 13 residues. The CDR3 DNA is TGTGCCTGGAGTGTAGGAACTAGCGGGAGTCAGTACTTC. Its translation is CAWSVGTSGSQYF.

This clone has a handful of counts. The chain has TRBV6-5 and TRBJ1-5; D might be TRBD1 (6 bases). Germline-derived CDR1 and CDR2 are MNHEY and SVGAGI. The CDR3 length is 13 residues. The germline V and J ends were trimmed by 6 bases and 2 bases, with 8 bases remaining between them. CDR3 residues: CASSPGGNQPQHF. CDR3 nucleotide sequence: TGTGCCAGCAGCCCAGGGGGCAATCAGCCCCAGCATTTT.

The rearrangement joins TRBV27 to TRBJ1-2; 8 nucleotides align to TRBD1. After removal of 5 bases from V and 5 bases from J, the junction contained 4 bases not matched to a gene. CDR3 length equals 13 residues. CDR1 is MNHEY, CDR2 SMNVEV, per germline (reference sequence). For the CDR3, the DNA is TGTGCCAGCAGTATAGGACAGGGTTATGGCTACACCTTC. This gives the protein CASSIGQGYGYTF.

The V and J genes are TRBV2 and TRBJ2-7; 9 bases are a match to TRBD1. V dropped 6 bases and J dropped 6; count of bases not matched to a gene: 6. CDR1 SNHLY and CDR2 FYNNEI come from the germline V gene. The CDR3 extends over 13 amino acids. The CDR3 here is CASRRTGVGEQYF. The CDR3 DNA reads TGTGCCAGCAGAAGGACAGGGGTTGGCGAGCAGTACTTC.

CDR3 sequence: CASSSLTSGSPDTQYF. The CDR3 DNA is TGCGCCAGCAGCTCACTGACTAGCGGGAGCCCAGATACGCAGTATTTT. The chain uses TRBV5-1 and TRBJ2-3, with TRBD2 matching 12 bases. The CDR3 has 16 amino acids. Germline trimming cut 3 bases from V and 4 bases from J; bases unmatched to any gene: 6. Germline V gene sequence: CDR1 SGHRS, CDR2 YFSETQ.

The chain joins TRBV7-2 to TRBJ2-1; TRBD2 agrees at 15 bases. Germline lookup yields CDR1 SGHTA and CDR2 FQGNSA. Unmatched junction bases numbered 10, after V lost 4 bases and J lost 9 bases. The CDR3 spans 17 residues. CDR3 loop: CASSSRTSGRGVIEQFF. The CDR3 region has the DNA TGTGCCAGCAGCTCTAGGACTAGCGGGAGGGGGGTAATTGAGCAGTTCTTC.

CDR3 nucleotide sequence: TGTGCCAGCAGTGAGGGTCCTTCTTCAGATACGCAGTATTTT. Its protein product is CASSEGPSSDTQYF. This chain connects TRBV6-5 to TRBJ2-3, with D possibly being TRBD2 (5 bases). Trimming stripped 5 bases from V and 4 bases from J, with 13 bases between. Germline loops: CDR1 MNHEY, CDR2 SVGAGI. The CDR3 spans 14 residues.